The 22 T cell receptor beta chains presented below share a single source sample, sequenced in a study of tumor-infiltrating lymphocytes in primary liver carcinoma (TCRdb year 2017). The listed sequencing device is Illumina HiSeq 2500. A constant-region primer and ProtoScript II reverse transcriptase were used to reverse-transcribe TCRbeta-specific cDNA from approximately 500 ng total RNA. The TCRbeta libraries were prepared through three rounds of nested multiplex PCR following a slightly modified ARM-PCR procedure. Each of the first two PCR rounds ran for about 10 cycles and used multiplex TRBV1-TRBV30 forward primers together with a Cbeta reverse primer. In-frame beta chains were kept once TCRdb had trimmed the public reads at Q25 with fastp and called clones with MiXCR. Identical CDR3 proteins give one entry, which carries the most common genes and DNA. Across this sample there are approximately 45,000 distinct CDR3 sequences, with 60% to 80% seen only once. Over 30% of the sample is held by the ten biggest clonotypes.

Without any cell sorting, total RNA and DNA were extracted together from around 18-30 mg of bulk tissue using the AllPrep DNA/RNA mini kit. Sequenced input: tumor-adjacent normal liver tissue. These receptors came from a woman under 40 with primary liver carcinoma and hepatitis B virus infection.

With respect to this clonotype: One junction end disagrees with the germline gene, perhaps due to a read error. This chain uses TRBV6-5 with TRBJ2-5; no clear D. CDR1 and CDR2 from the germline V gene are MNHEY and SVGAGI. This CDR3 is 15 amino acids long. CDR3 protein: CASSYYRTVKKTQYF. The CDR3 region has the DNA TGTGCCAGCAGTTACTACAGAACAGTAAAAAAGACCCAATACTTC.

In this sample, this clonotype turned up many times. This chain connects TRBV7-9 to TRBJ2-1; the D gene could be TRBD1 or TRBD2 (6 bases each). V dropped 6 bases and J dropped 4 bases, with 19 bases sitting between them. This CDR3 has 16 residues. Germline-derived CDR1 and CDR2 are SEHNR and FQNEAQ (reference sequence). Here the CDR3 DNA reads TGTGCCAGCAGAGGGGGGACGGGAGCGAGGTACAATGAGCAGTTCTTC. It yields the protein CASRGGTGARYNEQFF.

In this sample, this clonotype turned up many times. The chain carries TRBV6-2 or TRBV6-3 and TRBJ2-3; the D is unclear. Trimming shortened V by 2 bases and J by 2 bases, and 5 bases separated the two germline ends. CDR1 MNHEY and CDR2 SVGEGT come from the germline V gene. The CDR3 has 13 amino acids. The chain's CDR3 is CASSYLDTDTQYF. The CDR3 DNA reads TGTGCCAGCAGTTACCTGGACACAGATACGCAGTATTTT.

Turning to this clonotype: At one end the junction does not follow the germline gene, possibly because of a read error. This sequence joins TRBV7-9 and TRBJ2-7; the D is unclear. CDR1 is SEHNR and CDR2 is FQNEAQ in the germline V gene (reference sequence). The CDR3 runs to 13 residues. CDR3 in DNA: TGTGCCAGCAGCTTAGGGGTCGGGTACGAGCGGTACTTC. Translation: CASSLGVGYERYF.

The rearrangement uses TRBV11-2 and TRBJ2-5; D is tentatively TRBD1 or TRBD2 (5 bases each). Germline lookup yields CDR1 SGHAT and CDR2 FQNNGV. The CDR3 is 14 amino acids. V lost 10 bases and J lost 1, with 16 bases in between. CDR3 in amino acids: CANTWDGAQETQYF. The CDR3 nucleotides read TGTGCCAACACCTGGGACGGAGCCCAAGAGACCCAGTACTTC.

As regards this clonotype: One end of the junction does not line up with germline, which may come from a read error. The chain is built from TRBV6-6 and TRBJ2-1, with 10 bases matching TRBD2. The germline V gene encodes CDR1 MNHNY and CDR2 SVGAGI (reference sequence). The CDR3 covers 15 residues. CDR3 in amino acids: CVSVAGGSSYNEQFF. For the CDR3, the DNA is TGTGTCAGCGTAGCGGGGGGTAGTTCCTACAATGAGCAGTTCTTC.

To note about this clonotype: Sequence at one end of the junction differs from germline and may be a read error. The chain joins TRBV4-1 to TRBJ1-2; D is uncertain. Germline V gene data show CDR1 as MGHRA and CDR2 as YSYEKL. The length of the CDR3 is 15 residues. CDR3 in amino acids: CASSQSGPFGYGYTF. CDR3 sequence (DNA): TGCGCCAGTAGCCAATCTGGCCCCTTCGGGTATGGCTACACCTTC.

The chain carries TRBV11-3 and TRBJ2-5; 7 nucleotides match TRBD2. From germline, CDR1 is SGHNT and CDR2 YENEEA. There are 17 residues in the CDR3. This CDR3 reads CAARGDSSLGVQETQYF. The CDR3 coding sequence is TGTGCAGCCCGGGGGGATTCTAGCCTGGGTGTGCAAGAGACCCAGTACTTC.

The genes are TRBV12-3 or TRBV12-4 and TRBJ1-1, with 8 bases identical to TRBD1. V trimming: 6 bases; J trimming: 9 bases; junction bases outside the gene matches: 21. The CDR3 sequence is 17 residues long. CDR3 nucleotide sequence: TGTGCCAGCAGCCCAGTCCCGAGACAGGGGACGGGTACTCAAGCTTTCTTT. This encodes CASSPVPRQGTGTQAFF.

This clonotype ranks as medium-sized. This rearrangement joins TRBV4-1 to TRBJ2-1; no reliable D call. CDR1 MGHRA and CDR2 YSYEKL come from the germline V gene. V was trimmed by 0 bases and J by 5 bases, leaving 5 bases between them. The CDR3 is made up of 13 amino acids. As DNA, the CDR3 is TGCGCCAGCAGCCAAGATTATCACAATGAGCAGTTCTTC. This sequence encodes CASSQDYHNEQFF.

As concerns this clonotype: A read error may account for a junction end that differs from germline. CDR3 loop: CASSQELGGTGEQFF. The CDR3 DNA reads TGCGCCAGCAGCCAAGAGCTGGGTGGCACCGGAGAGCAGTTTTTT. The rearrangement uses TRBV4-3 and TRBJ2-2; unclear D gene. Germline CDR1 reads LGHNA; CDR2 reads YSLEER. CDR3 length equals 15 residues.

Concerning this clonotype: One junction end disagrees with the germline gene, perhaps due to a read error. This chain uses TRBV20-1 with TRBJ2-1; D perhaps matches TRBD2 (6 bases). The germline CDR1 and CDR2 sequences are DFQATT and SNEGSKA (reference sequence). The CDR3 length is 18 residues. Written as DNA, the CDR3 is TGCAGTACTAGAGCCCCCCCCGGGAGTTACTCTCGGATCAATGAGCAGTTCTTC. Residues: CSTRAPPGSYSRINEQFF.

Of note for this clonotype: This CDR3 is missing its conserved last phenylalanine or tryptophan, likely due to a read error. CDR3 in DNA: TGTGTCAGCAAGTCCAGGGGATCACCCCTCCACTAT. This sequence encodes CVSKSRGSPLHY. The gene calls are TRBV12-3 or TRBV12-4 and TRBJ1-6; tentative D call: TRBD1 (6 bases). CDR3 length: 12 amino acids.

This clonotype was seen ten or more times. The chain carries TRBV6-5 and TRBJ1-4, with D uncertain. Germline V gene lookup returns CDR1 MNHEY and CDR2 SVGAGI. The V gene lost 0 bases and the J gene lost 1 base, with 6 bases spanning the gap. The CDR3 contains 15 residues. In DNA, the CDR3 is TGTGCCAGCAGTTACTCGATAGTAACTAATGAAAAACTGTTTTTT. Translated: CASSYSIVTNEKLFF.

This clonotype was seen repeatedly, ten times or more. The chain couples TRBV14 to TRBJ2-3; D is perhaps TRBD1 or TRBD2 (6 bases each). Germline lookup yields CDR1 SGHDN and CDR2 FVKESK. The CDR3 covers 17 residues. Between the trimmed V and J ends, which lost 0 bases and 11 bases, there was a span of 24 bases. For the CDR3, the DNA is TGTGCCAGCAGCCAAGATGCCGGAGGGGGAGTTCGGTTGATGCAGTATTTT. Residues: CASSQDAGGGVRLMQYF.

Turning to this clonotype: A read error may account for a junction end that differs from germline. This chain uses TRBV4-1 with TRBJ1-4; the D gene is possibly TRBD1 (6 bases). CDR1 MGHRA and CDR2 YSYEKL come from the germline V gene. There are 16 residues in the CDR3. The CDR3 sequence: CSSSHSPTGGNEKLFF. CDR3 in DNA: TGCTCCAGCAGCCACTCCCCGACAGGAGGAAATGAAAAACTGTTTTTT.

On this clonotype: Because it lacks the conserved phenylalanine or tryptophan at the end, this CDR3 is likely a read error. The rearrangement links TRBV6-2 or TRBV6-3 to TRBJ2-7; D call uncertain. The CDR3 is made up of 11 amino acids. V lost 5 bases, J lost 3 bases, and 5 bases lay in between. Germline CDR1 MNHEY, CDR2 SVGEGT. Here the CDR3 DNA reads TGTGCCAGCAGTCAGTTCTACGAGCAGTACTTA. Protein product: CASSQFYEQYL.

As regards this clonotype: One end of the junction varies from germline; a read error may be responsible. CDR3 nucleotide sequence: TGTGCCAGTAGTGGATGGTTGACAGGCGCAAAAAACATTCAGTACTTC. This codes for CASSGWLTGAKNIQYF. The V gene is TRBV6-1, the J gene TRBJ2-4, with TRBD1 as a possible D gene (6 bases). The CDR3 totals 16 residues. In germline, CDR1 is MNHNS, CDR2 SASEGT.

The chain combines TRBV11-2 with TRBJ2-3, with TRBD2 matching over 8 bases. Germline loops: CDR1 SGHAT, CDR2 FQNNGV. CDR3 length: 17 residues. With 4 bases clipped from V and 8 bases from J, the junction kept 17 bases outside the gene matches. CDR3 in amino acids: CASSYRGSGSLTCTQYF. In DNA, the CDR3 is TGTGCCAGCAGCTATCGAGGGAGCGGGAGCCTCACATGTACGCAGTATTTT. Looking up the rest from reference TRBV11-2 and TRBJ2-3 gives the full variable domain: EAGVAQSPRYKIIEKRQSVAFWCNPISGHATLYWYQQILGQGPKLLIQFQNNGVVDDSQLPKDRFSAERLKGVDSTLKIQPAKLEDSAVYLCASSYRGSGSLTCTQYFGPGTRLTVL.

Written as DNA, the CDR3 is TGTGCCAGCAGACCTGCATCAATGAACATTGAGGCTTTCTTT. Translation gives CASRPASMNIEAFF. The chain has TRBV12-3 or TRBV12-4 and TRBJ1-1; D not certain. The CDR3 length is 14 residues. V shed 6 bases and J shed 11 bases, with 22 bases lying between them.

As for this clonotype: Since a much larger clone is just one base distant, this may be a read error. The chain carries TRBV7-9 and TRBJ1-1, with a weak D call TRBD1 (6 bases). The germline V gene encodes CDR1 SEHNR and CDR2 FQNEAQ (reference sequence). The CDR3 has 13 amino acids. Trimming took off 5 bases at V and 5 bases at J, with 12 bases between the two ends. The chain's CDR3 is CASSAQGWTEAFF. As DNA, the CDR3 is TGTGCCAGCAGCGCACAGGGATGGACTGAAGCTTTCTTT.

This clonotype was seen repeatedly, ten times or more. The chain recombines TRBV28 with TRBJ2-5; unclear D gene. The V end was cut by 4 bases, the J end by 5 bases, with 8 bases between. The CDR3 covers 12 residues. The germline V gene encodes CDR1 MDHEN and CDR2 SYDVKM. The CDR3 coding sequence is TGTGCCAGCAGTTCCCCTCGGGAGACCCAGTACTTC. Translation: CASSSPRETQYF. Full variable domain (outside the CDR3, taken from reference TRBV28 and TRBJ2-5): DVKVTQSSRYLVKRTGEKVFLECVQDMDHENMFWYRQDPGLGLRLIYFSYDVKMKEKGDIPEGYSVSREKKERFSLILESASTNQTSMYLCASSSPRETQYFGPGTRLLVL.